The 10 T cell receptor beta chains below come from one sample, sequenced in a study of T cell responses to AZD1222 COVID-19 vaccine. Assay: immunoSEQ multiplex PCR; the TCRdb copy retains only in-frame clones and omits some. The sample records 90,000 to 100,000 clones, roughly 89% being singletons. Source: peripheral blood, taken on day 0 of AZD1222 vaccination. The receptor set was obtained from an adult in good health.

V is TRBV6-5 and J is TRBJ2-1; TRBD1 is a possible D gene (5 bases). V was clipped by 10 bases and J by 4 bases, with 11 bases between them. The CDR3 contains 12 residues. The germline CDR1 and CDR2 sequences are MNHEY and SVGAGI. The CDR3 reads CAIRQKYNEQFF. The CDR3 coding sequence is TGTGCCATTCGACAGAAGTACAATGAGCAGTTCTTC.

V usage is TRBV19 and J usage is TRBJ1-4, with 8 positions matching TRBD1. The junction had 9 bases not matched to a gene; V was cut back by 8 bases and J by 7 bases. This CDR3 spans 14 amino acids. Per germline, CDR1 LNHDA and CDR2 SQIVND (reference sequence). The CDR3 protein is CASLSRGRGEKLFF. CDR3 DNA sequence: TGTGCCAGTCTATCCAGGGGGCGCGGTGAAAAACTGTTTTTT.

CDR3 sequence (DNA): TGTGCCAGCAGCCTTACCCAAGAGACCCAGTACTTC. Its translation: CASSLTQETQYF. This sequence joins TRBV2 and TRBJ2-5; no reliable D call. Germline V CDR1 and CDR2: SNHLY, FYNNEI. The CDR3 spans 12 residues. Between the trimmed V and J ends, which lost 6 bases and 1 base, there was a span of 6 bases.

The chain combines TRBV6-4 with TRBJ2-5, with TRBD2 matching over 12 bases. Trimming cost V 0 bases and J 5 bases; bases outside gene matches: 1. The CDR3 is 15 residues long. The germline gives CDR1 MRHNA, CDR2 SNTAGT. The chain's CDR3 is CASSDSTSGGETQYF. The DNA for the CDR3 is TGTGCCAGCAGTGACTCTACTAGCGGGGGGGAGACCCAGTACTTC.

The chain carries TRBV7-9 and TRBJ1-1, with 9 bases identical to TRBD1. Trimming at V came to 5 bases and at J to 10 bases, leaving 8 bases not matched to a gene. The CDR3 runs 13 residues. CDR1 is SEHNR and CDR2 is FQNEAQ in the germline V gene (reference sequence). The CDR3 DNA is TGTGCCAGCAGCCCGGACAGGGGTGACGGAGCTTTCTTT. It is translated as CASSPDRGDGAFF. Combining the CDR3 with reference TRBV7-9 and TRBJ1-1 gives the whole variable domain DTGVSQNPRHKITKRGQNVTFRCDPISEHNRLYWYRQTLGQGPEFLTYFQNEAQLEKSRLLSDRFSAERPKGSFSTLEIQRTEQGDSAMYLCASSPDRGDGAFFGQGTRLTVV.

The chain combines TRBV10-3 with TRBJ2-7, with 11 bases identical to TRBD2. This CDR3 spans 14 amino acids. With V trimmed by 3 bases and J by 2 bases, 0 bases remained unmatched. Germline CDR1 is ENHRY and CDR2 is SYGVKD. Here the CDR3 reads CAISELAGAYEQYF. CDR3 in DNA: TGTGCCATCAGTGAACTAGCGGGGGCCTACGAGCAGTACTTC.

The chain couples TRBV2 to TRBJ2-1; 11 nucleotides align to TRBD2. The J segment lost 8 bases and the V segment lost 6 bases, leaving 9 bases of the junction unmatched. Germline V CDR1 and CDR2: SNHLY, FYNNEI. The CDR3 sequence is 15 residues long. In DNA, the CDR3 is TGTGCCAGCAGAGTTACTAGCGGGGGTGTCGATGAGCAGTTCTTC. Its translation: CASRVTSGGVDEQFF.

This clone was seen a single time. The rearrangement joins TRBV10-2 to TRBJ2-2, with 9 positions matching TRBD2. The V and J ends lost 8 bases and 4 bases, in that order; junction bases with no gene match: 14. In germline, CDR1 is WSHSY, CDR2 SAAADI. This CDR3 has 17 amino acids. CDR3 protein: CASEGSGGPKSTGELFF. CDR3 coding DNA: TGCGCCAGCGAAGGTAGCGGGGGCCCGAAAAGCACCGGGGAGCTGTTTTTT.

The table lists this clone with a count of one. The chain joins TRBV9 to TRBJ1-1; D is undetermined. The CDR3 consists of 13 residues. With 0 bases removed from V and 4 bases from J, the gap between germline ends came to 7 bases. Per germline, CDR1 SGDLS and CDR2 YYNGEE. CDR3 DNA: TGTGCCAGCAGCGTAGGCGCGGGCACTGAAGCTTTCTTT. Its protein product is CASSVGAGTEAFF. Using reference TRBV9 and TRBJ1-1 for the parts outside the CDR3, the full variable domain is DSGVTQTPKHLITATGQRVTLRCSPRSGDLSVYWYQQSLDQGLQFLIQYYNGEERAKGNILERFSAQQFPDLHSELNLSSLELGDSALYFCASSVGAGTEAFFGQGTRLTVV.

The J gene is TRBJ2-3, the V gene TRBV12-3 or TRBV12-4; the D is unclear. The CDR3 is 11 residues long. The V end was cut by 6 bases, the J end by 6 bases, with 7 bases between. The CDR3 DNA reads TGTGCCAGCAGCCGGGCGGATACGCAGTATTTT. Translated, it gives CASSRADTQYF.